These 27 T cell receptor beta chains were sequenced from one sample in a study of blood T cell repertoires in COVID-19. TCRdb's copy holds only in-frame clones and misses some; the assay was immunoSEQ multiplex PCR. The data contain 180,000 or so clones, approximately 87% of them singletons. The specimen sequenced was peripheral blood. These receptors came from a man between 40 and 49 years old with active or convalescent COVID-19.

This clone was detected once. The chain links TRBV5-1 to TRBJ1-2, with D perhaps TRBD1 (5 bases). The CDR3 length is 17 residues. Germline values: CDR1 SGHRS, CDR2 YFSETQ. V lost 1 base to trimming and J lost 5 bases, with 21 bases between them. CDR3 sequence reads: CASSLWGVTASAYGYTF. The CDR3 DNA is TGCGCCAGCAGCTTGTGGGGGGTGACAGCTTCAGCTTATGGCTACACCTTC.

This chain joins TRBV28 and TRBJ1-2, with a tentative D call TRBD1 (6 bases). Per germline, CDR1 MDHEN and CDR2 SYDVKM. The CDR3 has 15 residues. V lost 5 bases, J lost 5 bases, and 18 bases lay in between. As DNA, the CDR3 is TGTGCCAGCAGTATAGGGGGTACTGACCTGTATGGCTACACCTTC. Residues: CASSIGGTDLYGYTF.

The chain uses TRBV12-3 or TRBV12-4 and TRBJ1-5; weak D call: TRBD1 (5 bases). V was trimmed by 7 bases and J by 4 bases, leaving 8 bases between them. The CDR3 sequence is 12 residues long. As DNA, the CDR3 is TGTGCCAGCACAGGGATAAATCAGCCCCAGCATTTT. Translated, it gives CASTGINQPQHF.

The genes are TRBV9 and TRBJ1-4, with 7 bases aligning to TRBD1. After removal of 3 bases from V and 8 bases from J, the junction contained 4 bases not matched to a gene. The CDR3 is 13 residues long. In germline, CDR1 is SGDLS, CDR2 YYNGEE. CDR3 nucleotides: TGTGCCAGCAGCGAGGGGGCGGGCGAAAAACTGTTTTTT. Translated: CASSEGAGEKLFF.

This rearrangement joins TRBV7-8 to TRBJ1-2, with 8 bases fitting TRBD1. CDR3 size: 15 residues. Trimming took 4 bases from V and 8 from J; bases not matched to a gene: 12. Germline V CDR1 and CDR2: SGHVS, FQNEAQ. The CDR3 DNA is TGTGCCAGCAGCTATTCGACAGGGGCATTCTTCGGCTACACCTTC. Amino acid sequence: CASSYSTGAFFGYTF.

This clone was recorded only once. CDR3 DNA sequence: TGTGCCAGCTCCTCTGACAGGACTGAAGCTTTCTTT. Amino acids: CASSSDRTEAFF. V is TRBV18 and J is TRBJ1-1, with a tentative D call TRBD1 (6 bases). This CDR3 is 12 amino acids long. Trimming took off 6 bases at V and 5 bases at J, with 10 bases between the two ends. Looked up from germline, CDR1 is KGHSH and CDR2 is LQKENI.

As regards this clone: Other nucleotide sequences from this sample produce the same CDR3. CDR3 sequence (DNA): TGCGCCAGCAGCTTGGGCGGGTCACAGCCCCAGCATTTT. It encodes CASSLGGSQPQHF. This chain uses TRBV5-1 with TRBJ1-5; D remains ambiguous. CDR3 length equals 13 residues. Germline V gene data show CDR1 as SGHRS and CDR2 as YFSETQ. Trimming took off 0 bases at V and 7 bases at J, with 8 bases between the two ends. Together with reference TRBV5-1 and TRBJ1-5, the CDR3 gives the full variable domain: KAGVTQTPRYLIKTRGQQVTLSCSPISGHRSVSWYQQTPGQGLQFLFEYFSETQRNKGNFPGRFSGRQFSNSRSEMNVSTLELGDSALYLCASSLGGSQPQHFGDGTRLSIL.

The chain is built from TRBV4-3 and TRBJ1-4; maybe TRBD1 (6 bases). The CDR3 loop spans 16 amino acids. From germline, CDR1 is LGHNA and CDR2 YSLEER. V was trimmed by 0 bases and J by 13 bases, leaving 21 bases between them. Here the CDR3 DNA reads TGCGCCAGCAGCCAAGATCCCGCAGGGAGGGGACAACGACTGTTTTTT. Its protein is CASSQDPAGRGQRLFF.

The V gene is TRBV14, the J gene TRBJ1-1, with a possible D match to TRBD1 (6 bases). This CDR3 has 14 amino acids. V dropped 4 bases and J dropped 4 bases, with 13 bases sitting between them. In germline, CDR1 is SGHDN, CDR2 FVKESK. The CDR3 loop reads CASSLLRGATEAFF. The CDR3 DNA sequence: TGTGCCAGCAGCCTGTTACGGGGGGCCACTGAAGCTTTCTTT.

The J gene is TRBJ2-1, the V gene TRBV3-1 (or the pseudogene TRBV3-2); D perhaps matches TRBD2 (6 bases). This CDR3 has 14 residues. Trimming removed 4 bases from V and 9 bases from J, with 16 bases in between. CDR1 is LGHDT and CDR2 is YNNKEL in the germline V gene (reference sequence). CDR3 DNA: TGTGCCAGCAGCCGGCTACAGGCGGAGGGTGAGCAGTTCTTC. This translates into CASSRLQAEGEQFF.

V is TRBV30 and J is TRBJ1-5, with a possible D match to TRBD1 (6 bases). The CDR3 runs to 13 residues. The germline V gene encodes CDR1 GTSNPN and CDR2 SVGIG (reference sequence). V lost 2 bases and J lost 7, with 12 bases in between. In DNA, the CDR3 is TGTGCCTGGAGTTCCGACAGGTCCCAGCCCCAGCATTTT. Translating gives CAWSSDRSQPQHF.

This clone appeared a few times. The V and J genes are TRBV30 and TRBJ2-3, with 8 nucleotides matching TRBD1. There are 15 residues in the CDR3. The V gene's germline CDR1 is GTSNPN and CDR2 SVGIG (reference sequence). With 3 bases clipped from V and 3 bases from J, the junction kept 8 bases outside the gene matches. The CDR3 reads CAWSTGGSPTDTQYF. CDR3 bases: TGTGCCTGGAGCACAGGGGGATCTCCGACAGATACGCAGTATTTT.

The chain joins TRBV9 to TRBJ2-1; D might be TRBD2 (6 bases). V lost 4 bases and J lost 1, with 12 bases in between. The CDR3 is 15 residues long. In germline, CDR1 is SGDLS, CDR2 YYNGEE. CDR3 sequence reads: CASSRGSSSYNEQFF. For the CDR3, the DNA is TGTGCCAGCAGCCGGGGGTCCTCTTCCTACAATGAGCAGTTCTTC.

The chain links TRBV7-8 to TRBJ1-5; D is uncertain. The CDR3 spans 16 residues. The V end was cut by 5 bases, the J end by 0 bases, with 14 bases between. The germline V gene has CDR1 SGHVS and CDR2 FQNEAQ. CDR3 protein: CASSRGERLSNQPQHF. The CDR3 DNA reads as TGTGCCAGCAGCCGCGGGGAACGGCTTAGCAATCAGCCCCAGCATTTT.

The rearrangement uses TRBV14 and TRBJ2-1, with 12 bases matching TRBD2. J was trimmed by 7 bases and V by 4 bases; bases with no gene match: 5. Germline V lookup: CDR1 SGHDN, CDR2 FVKESK. The CDR3 loop spans 15 amino acids. The CDR3, as DNA: TGTGCCAGCAGCCTCCTAGCGGGGGGGCTAAATGAGCAGTTCTTC. Amino acid sequence: CASSLLAGGLNEQFF. Drawing the rest from reference TRBV14 and TRBJ2-1, the complete variable domain is EAGVTQFPSHSVIEKGQTVTLRCDPISGHDNLYWYRRVMGKEIKFLLHFVKESKQDESGMPNNRFLAERTGGTYSTLKVQPAELEDSGVYFCASSLLAGGLNEQFFGPGTRLTVL.

The rearrangement uses TRBV6-1 and TRBJ2-5; perhaps TRBD2 as D (5 bases). The CDR3 runs to 14 residues. Germline CDR1 and CDR2: MNHNS and SASEGT. Between the trimmed V and J ends, which lost 5 bases and 0 bases, there was a span of 10 bases. CDR3 loop: CASSPPGYQETQYF. For the CDR3, the DNA is TGTGCCAGCAGTCCTCCGGGGTACCAAGAGACCCAGTACTTC.

This chain connects TRBV11-2 to TRBJ2-7, with 9 bases that match TRBD1. CDR3 size: 16 residues. CDR1 SGHAT and CDR2 FQNNGV come from the germline V gene. With V trimmed by 5 bases and J by 2 bases, 10 bases remained unmatched. The CDR3 region is CASSPELTGGPYEQYF. CDR3 DNA sequence: TGTGCCAGCAGCCCTGAACTGACAGGGGGTCCCTACGAGCAGTACTTC.

The J gene is TRBJ2-1, the V gene TRBV19; 9 bases are shared with TRBD1. Germline assignment: CDR1 LNHDA and CDR2 SQIVND (reference sequence). V lost 6 bases and J lost 1; bases outside the gene matches: 1. This CDR3 contains 14 residues. CDR3 region: CASRGTGSYNEQFF. The CDR3 DNA reads TGTGCCAGTAGAGGGACAGGGTCCTACAATGAGCAGTTCTTC.

The chain uses TRBV28 and TRBJ2-7, with D hard to call. Trimming cost V 7 bases and J 0 bases, with 13 bases left between them. CDR1 is MDHEN and CDR2 is SYDVKM in the germline V gene. The CDR3 is made up of 14 amino acids. The CDR3 bases are TGTGCCAGCACCATTAGACGAGGCTCCTACGAGCAGTACTTC. Amino acid sequence: CASTIRRGSYEQYF.

The chain recombines TRBV27 with TRBJ2-3; 12 nucleotides line up with TRBD2. Per germline, CDR1 MNHEY and CDR2 SMNVEV (reference sequence). Trimming took 4 bases from V and 6 from J; bases not matched to a gene: 5. The CDR3 totals 15 residues. The CDR3 is CASSYTSGGRDTQYF. The CDR3 DNA reads TGTGCCAGCAGTTATACTAGCGGGGGGAGGGATACGCAGTATTTT.

The rearrangement joins TRBV10-3 to TRBJ2-6, with 8 bases matching TRBD1. This CDR3 spans 21 amino acids. CDR1 ENHRY and CDR2 SYGVKD come from the germline V gene. Trimming took 4 bases from V and 0 from J; bases not matched to a gene: 17. Written as DNA, the CDR3 is TGTGCCATCAGTGTTGCAAAACCCAGGGACAGGCCGTCCTCTGGGGCCAACGTCCTGACTTTC. This codes for CAISVAKPRDRPSSGANVLTF.

This clone occurred a few times. This chain connects TRBV4-1 to TRBJ1-1; D uncertain. V was clipped by 6 bases and J by 5 bases, with 13 bases between them. Germline V gene lookup returns CDR1 MGHRA and CDR2 YSYEKL. CDR3 length: 13 amino acids. CDR3 protein: CASRQLPGTEAFF. CDR3 nucleotides: TGCGCCAGCAGACAGTTGCCTGGGACTGAAGCTTTCTTT.

The chain is built from TRBV6-2 or TRBV6-3 and TRBJ1-6; 8 nucleotides agree with TRBD1. The germline CDR1 and CDR2 sequences are MNHEY and SVGEGT. The CDR3 covers 14 residues. With 2 bases clipped from V and 10 bases from J, the junction kept 4 bases outside the gene matches. The CDR3 sequence is CASSYTGGASPLHF. The CDR3 DNA sequence: TGTGCCAGCAGTTACACAGGGGGAGCATCACCCCTCCACTTT.

This chain joins TRBV18 and TRBJ1-6; D is undetermined. The V gene lost 3 bases and the J gene lost 0 bases, with 6 bases spanning the gap. The CDR3 loop spans 15 amino acids. CDR1 and CDR2 (germline): KGHSH, LQKENI. CDR3 DNA: TGTGCCAGCTCACCTCTGAGCTCCTATAATTCACCCCTCCACTTT. Its translation is CASSPLSSYNSPLHF.

CDR3 coding DNA: TGTGCCAGCAGCTTGGCCATGAGCCTCTATGGCTACACCTTC. Amino acids: CASSLAMSLYGYTF. The rearrangement joins TRBV5-4 to TRBJ1-2; D is uncertain. Trimming cost V 0 bases and J 4 bases, with 10 bases left between them. This CDR3 comprises 14 residues. Germline CDR1 and CDR2: SGHNT and YYREEE (reference sequence).

The genes are TRBV12-5 and TRBJ1-5, with a tentative D call TRBD1 (5 bases). V shed 2 bases and J shed 4 bases, with 9 bases lying between them. The CDR3 runs to 14 residues. From germline, CDR1 is LGHNT and CDR2 FRNRAP. The DNA for the CDR3 is TGTGCTAGTGGTTTGTTGACAGAAAATCAGCCCCAGCATTTT. Its protein is CASGLLTENQPQHF.

This chain connects TRBV3-1 (or the pseudogene TRBV3-2) to TRBJ2-7; D possibly corresponds to TRBD2 (5 bases). Germline CDR1 LGHDT, CDR2 YNNKEL (reference sequence). This CDR3 has 12 residues. Trimming cost V 1 base and J 10 bases, with 11 bases left between them. As DNA, the CDR3 is TGTGCCAGCAGCCAAGGGACTCCGACACAGTACTTC. Translation gives CASSQGTPTQYF.